The 17 T cell receptor beta chains below all came from one sample that was sequenced in a study of siplizumab effects on memory and regulatory T cells. The repertoire was sequenced with immunoSEQ multiplex PCR; TCRdb's copy has only in-frame clones and lacks some. The sample shows tens of thousands of clones, more than 95% of them seen only once. The sample comprised naive CD4+ T cells sorted from blood. The receptors come from a human donor in good health.

V and J are TRBV2 and TRBJ2-1, with 11 bases aligning to TRBD2. The CDR3 extends over 15 amino acids. V lost 5 bases to trimming and J lost 3 bases; unmatched junction nucleotides: 3. Germline-derived CDR1 and CDR2 are SNHLY and FYNNEI. Here the CDR3 DNA reads TGTGCCAGCAGTCTGCTAGCGGGGGGCTACAATGAGCAGTTCTTC. Encoded protein: CASSLLAGGYNEQFF.

This chain joins TRBV27 and TRBJ1-4; 8 nucleotides agree with TRBD1. Germline lookup yields CDR1 MNHEY and CDR2 SMNVEV (reference sequence). There are 15 residues in the CDR3. The V segment lost 6 bases and the J segment 4 bases; nucleotides outside the gene matches: 7. The chain's CDR3 is CASREQGGSNEKLFF. Written as DNA, the CDR3 is TGTGCCAGCAGGGAACAGGGGGGCAGTAATGAAAAACTGTTTTTT.

The chain joins TRBV9 to TRBJ2-7; D is uncertain. Per germline, CDR1 SGDLS and CDR2 YYNGEE. Trimming took off 4 bases at V and 0 bases at J, with 11 bases between the two ends. This CDR3 has 14 amino acids. This CDR3 reads CASSPYGFSYEQYF. The CDR3 DNA reads as TGTGCCAGCAGCCCCTACGGGTTCTCCTACGAGCAGTACTTC.

The chain carries TRBV7-9 and TRBJ1-2; weak D call: TRBD1 (6 bases). Germline CDR1 reads SEHNR; CDR2 reads FQNEAQ (reference sequence). The length of the CDR3 is 14 residues. Trimming left V 0 bases short and J 8 bases short, with 13 bases between. The CDR3 sequence is CASSLAGDTKGYTF. The CDR3 DNA follows: TGTGCCAGCAGCTTAGCGGGGGACACAAAAGGCTACACCTTC.

The rearrangement joins TRBV6-5 to TRBJ1-6, with TRBD1 matching over 7 bases. The ends lost 6 bases at V and 5 bases at J; junction bases unmatched: 4. CDR3 size: 14 residues. CDR1 is MNHEY and CDR2 is SVGAGI in the germline V gene. CDR3 DNA sequence: TGTGCCAGCAGGGGACAGATCAATAATTCACCCCTCCACTTT. Residues: CASRGQINNSPLHF.

The chain recombines TRBV11-2 with TRBJ2-7; the D is unclear. Trimming removed 5 bases from V and 3 bases from J, with 5 bases in between. Germline-derived CDR1 and CDR2 are SGHAT and FQNNGV. This CDR3 is 11 amino acids long. The CDR3 is CASSVLYEQYF. Here the CDR3 DNA reads TGTGCCAGCAGCGTCCTCTACGAGCAGTACTTC.

J is TRBJ1-4 and V is TRBV28; maybe TRBD1 (5 bases). The CDR3 sequence is 11 residues long. The germline gives CDR1 MDHEN, CDR2 SYDVKM. V lost 8 bases to trimming and J lost 9 bases, with 10 bases between them. The CDR3 DNA reads TGTGCCAGCTTCGGGGGGAAAAAACTGTTTTTT. It is translated as CASFGGKKLFF.

V is TRBV7-8 and J is TRBJ1-3; D unresolved. V was trimmed by 1 base and J by 4 bases, leaving 5 bases between them. From germline, CDR1 is SGHVS and CDR2 FQNEAQ. The CDR3 is 13 residues long. The CDR3 region has the DNA TGTGCCAGCAGCTTAGTGTTCGGAAACACCATATATTTT. Protein sequence: CASSLVFGNTIYF.

The chain uses TRBV2 and TRBJ1-2; 9 bases line up with TRBD1. Trimming at V came to 4 bases and at J to 8 bases, leaving 11 bases not matched to a gene. This CDR3 spans 15 amino acids. CDR1 is SNHLY, CDR2 FYNNEI, per germline. The chain's CDR3 is CASSGLGQGLRGYTF. The CDR3 DNA reads TGTGCCAGCAGTGGATTGGGACAGGGTCTTCGGGGCTACACCTTC.

The chain recombines TRBV6-5 with TRBJ2-7, with 7 bases identical to TRBD2. Trimming took 2 bases from V and 5 from J; bases not matched to a gene: 3. CDR1 MNHEY and CDR2 SVGAGI come from the germline V gene. This CDR3 region has 13 residues. The CDR3 nucleotides are TGTGCCAGCAGTTACGGGGGGAGGGACGAGCAGTACTTC. It specifies CASSYGGRDEQYF.

The chain is built from TRBV7-6 and TRBJ1-2; D might be TRBD1 (5 bases). The germline gives CDR1 SGHVS, CDR2 FNYEAQ. V was pared by 5 bases and J by 8 bases, with 18 bases between. The CDR3 runs to 14 residues. The CDR3 spells CASSKEGTPWGYTF. As DNA, the CDR3 is TGTGCCAGCAGCAAAGAGGGGACTCCATGGGGCTACACCTTC.

The rearrangement joins TRBV27 to TRBJ1-2, with D unclear. The CDR3 consists of 14 residues. V lost 3 bases to trimming and J lost 2 bases, with 10 bases between them. The germline gives CDR1 MNHEY, CDR2 SMNVEV (reference sequence). Here the CDR3 reads CASSFRGGNYGYTF. CDR3 coding DNA: TGTGCCAGCAGTTTTCGGGGAGGAAACTATGGCTACACCTTC.

V and J are TRBV11-2 and TRBJ2-7, with D unclear. The CDR3 length is 13 residues. Per germline, CDR1 SGHAT and CDR2 FQNNGV. V was shortened by 5 bases and J by 3 bases, with 11 bases between the two germline ends. The CDR3 DNA reads TGTGCCAGCAGCGTAAGTCAGGTCTACGAGCAGTACTTC. This codes for CASSVSQVYEQYF.

The table lists this clone with a count of one. J is TRBJ2-2 and V is TRBV5-1; the D call may be TRBD1 or TRBD2 (5 bases each). The CDR3 has 17 amino acids. Per the germline V gene, CDR1 is SGHRS and CDR2 is YFSETQ. Trimming left V 1 base short and J 6 bases short, with 19 bases between. CDR3 nucleotide sequence: TGCGCCAGCAGCTTGTTTGTCGGAAGCCTGGGGGCCGGGGAGCTGTTTTTT. It translates to CASSLFVGSLGAGELFF.

The chain has TRBV21-1 and TRBJ2-6; the table's D call TRBD1 went unverified against the DNA. TRBV21-1 has pseudogene status. The CDR3 is made up of 16 amino acids. This chain's CDR3 is CASSKAQASGANVLTF. CDR3 DNA sequence: TGTGCCAGCAGCAAAGCACAGGCTTCTGGGGCCAACGTCCTGACTTTC.

V and J are TRBV14 and TRBJ1-1; the D is unclear. CDR1 and CDR2 from the germline V gene are SGHDN and FVKESK. Trimming cost V 4 bases and J 5 bases, with 5 bases left between them. CDR3 length equals 11 residues. CDR3 bases: TGTGCCAGCAGCCTAAGGACTGAAGCTTTCTTT. It codes for CASSLRTEAFF.

The rearrangement joins TRBV7-3 to TRBJ2-1; 9 bases align to TRBD2. Germline CDR1 and CDR2: SGHTA and FQGTGA. The CDR3 loop spans 15 amino acids. The junction had 4 bases not matched to a gene; V was cut back by 3 bases and J by 4 bases. The CDR3 DNA reads TGTGCCAGCAGCTTGAGCGGGGGGCCATACAATGAGCAGTTCTTC. The encoded protein is CASSLSGGPYNEQFF.